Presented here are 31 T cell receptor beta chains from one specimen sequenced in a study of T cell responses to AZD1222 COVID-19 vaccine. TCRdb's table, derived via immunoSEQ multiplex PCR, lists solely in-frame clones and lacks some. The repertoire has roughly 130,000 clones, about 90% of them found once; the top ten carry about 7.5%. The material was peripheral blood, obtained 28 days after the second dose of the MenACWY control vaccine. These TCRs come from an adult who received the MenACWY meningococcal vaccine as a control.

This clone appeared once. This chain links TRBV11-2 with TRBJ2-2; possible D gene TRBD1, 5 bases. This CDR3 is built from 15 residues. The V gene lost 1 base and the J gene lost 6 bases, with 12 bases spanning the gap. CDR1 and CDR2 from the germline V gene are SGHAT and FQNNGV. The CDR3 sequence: CASSLGQGFPGELFF. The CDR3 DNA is TGTGCCAGCAGCTTAGGTCAGGGATTTCCCGGGGAGCTGTTTTTT.

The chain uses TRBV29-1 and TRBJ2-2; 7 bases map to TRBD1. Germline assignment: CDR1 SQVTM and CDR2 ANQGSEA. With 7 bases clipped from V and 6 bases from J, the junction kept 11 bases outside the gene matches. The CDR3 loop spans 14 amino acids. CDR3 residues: CSATRGQTSGELFF. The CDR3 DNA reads TGCAGCGCCACCCGGGGACAGACCTCCGGGGAGCTGTTTTTT.

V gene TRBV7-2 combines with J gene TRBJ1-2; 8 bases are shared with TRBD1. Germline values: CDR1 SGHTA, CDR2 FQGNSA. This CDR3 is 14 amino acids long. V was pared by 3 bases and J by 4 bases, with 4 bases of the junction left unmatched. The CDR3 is CASSFGQGGYGYTF. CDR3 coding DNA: TGTGCCAGCAGCTTCGGACAGGGCGGCTATGGCTACACCTTC.

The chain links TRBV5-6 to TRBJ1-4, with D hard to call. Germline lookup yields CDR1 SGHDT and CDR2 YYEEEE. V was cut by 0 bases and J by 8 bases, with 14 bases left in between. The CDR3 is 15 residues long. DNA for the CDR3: TGTGCCAGCAGCTTGGGAATGTTAGCTCGCGAAAAACTGTTTTTT. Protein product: CASSLGMLAREKLFF.

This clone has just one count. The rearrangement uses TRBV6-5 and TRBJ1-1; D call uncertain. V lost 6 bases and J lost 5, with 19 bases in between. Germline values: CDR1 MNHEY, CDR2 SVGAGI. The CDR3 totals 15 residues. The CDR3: CASSKYSPVETEAFF. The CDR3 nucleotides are TGTGCCAGCAGCAAATACTCGCCGGTTGAGACTGAAGCTTTCTTT.

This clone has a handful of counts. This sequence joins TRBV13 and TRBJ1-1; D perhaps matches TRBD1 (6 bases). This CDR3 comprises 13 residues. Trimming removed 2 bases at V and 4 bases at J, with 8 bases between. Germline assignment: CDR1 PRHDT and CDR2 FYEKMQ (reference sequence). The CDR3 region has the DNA TGTGCCAGCAGCTTATTAGGGGGCACTGAAGCTTTCTTT. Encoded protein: CASSLLGGTEAFF. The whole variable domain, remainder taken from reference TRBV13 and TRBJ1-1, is AAGVIQSPRHLIKEKRETATLKCYPIPRHDTVYWYQQGPGQDPQFLISFYEKMQSDKGSIPDRFSAQQFSDYHSELNMSSLELGDSALYFCASSLLGGTEAFFGQGTRLTVV.

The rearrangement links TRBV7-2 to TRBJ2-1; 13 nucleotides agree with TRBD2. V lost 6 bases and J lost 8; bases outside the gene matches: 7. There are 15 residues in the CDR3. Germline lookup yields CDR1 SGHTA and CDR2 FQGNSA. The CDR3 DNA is TGTGCCAGCAGACCGACTAGCGGGAGGATCGATGAGCAGTTCTTC. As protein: CASRPTSGRIDEQFF.

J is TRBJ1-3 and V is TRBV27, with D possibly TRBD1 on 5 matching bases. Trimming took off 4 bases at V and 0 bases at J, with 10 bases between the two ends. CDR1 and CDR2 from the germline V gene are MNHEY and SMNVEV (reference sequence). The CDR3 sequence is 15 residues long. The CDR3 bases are TGTGCCAGCAGTTCTGGGGCCAGCTCTGGAAACACCATATATTTT. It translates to CASSSGASSGNTIYF.

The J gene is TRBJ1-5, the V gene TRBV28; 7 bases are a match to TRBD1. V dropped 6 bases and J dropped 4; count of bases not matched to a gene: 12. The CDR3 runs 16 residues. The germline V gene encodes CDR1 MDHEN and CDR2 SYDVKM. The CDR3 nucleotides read TGTGCCAGCAGGTCTACCCCGGGACAGAGAAATCAGCCCCAGCATTTT. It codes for CASRSTPGQRNQPQHF.

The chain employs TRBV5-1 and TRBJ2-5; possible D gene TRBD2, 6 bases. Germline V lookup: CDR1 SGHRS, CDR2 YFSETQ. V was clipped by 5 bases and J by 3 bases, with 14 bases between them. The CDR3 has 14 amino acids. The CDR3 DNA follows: TGCGCCAGCAGGGGAACTAGCCGGGAAGAGACCCAGTACTTC. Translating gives CASRGTSREETQYF. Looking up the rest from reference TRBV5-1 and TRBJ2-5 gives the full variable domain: KAGVTQTPRYLIKTRGQQVTLSCSPISGHRSVSWYQQTPGQGLQFLFEYFSETQRNKGNFPGRFSGRQFSNSRSEMNVSTLELGDSALYLCASRGTSREETQYFGPGTRLLVL.

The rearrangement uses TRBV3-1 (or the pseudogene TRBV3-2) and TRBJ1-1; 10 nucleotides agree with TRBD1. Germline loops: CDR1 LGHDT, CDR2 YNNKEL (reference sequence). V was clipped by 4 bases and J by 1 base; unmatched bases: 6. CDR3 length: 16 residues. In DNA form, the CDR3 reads TGTGCCAGCAGCCGGCCTCGGGACAGGGGGAACACTGAAGCTTTCTTT. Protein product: CASSRPRDRGNTEAFF.

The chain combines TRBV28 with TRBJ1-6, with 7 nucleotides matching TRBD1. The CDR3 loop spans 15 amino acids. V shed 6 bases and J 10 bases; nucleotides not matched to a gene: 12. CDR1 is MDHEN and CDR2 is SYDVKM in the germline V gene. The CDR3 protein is CASSLPDRSQSPLHF. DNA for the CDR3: TGTGCCAGCAGCCTGCCGGACAGGTCACAATCACCCCTCCACTTT.

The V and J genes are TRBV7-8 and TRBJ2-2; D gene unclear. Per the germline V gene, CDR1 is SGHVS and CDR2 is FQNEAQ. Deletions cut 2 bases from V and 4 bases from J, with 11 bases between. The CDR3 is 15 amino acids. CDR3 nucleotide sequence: TGTGCCAGCAGCTTACGGTCTCAGTCCACCGGGGAGCTGTTTTTT. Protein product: CASSLRSQSTGELFF.

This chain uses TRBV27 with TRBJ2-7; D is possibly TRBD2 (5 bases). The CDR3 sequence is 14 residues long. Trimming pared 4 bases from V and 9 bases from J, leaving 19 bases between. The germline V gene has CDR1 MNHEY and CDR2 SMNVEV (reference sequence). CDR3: CASSSTRGWAVQYF. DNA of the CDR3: TGTGCCAGCAGTTCCACCCGGGGTTGGGCGGTGCAGTACTTC.

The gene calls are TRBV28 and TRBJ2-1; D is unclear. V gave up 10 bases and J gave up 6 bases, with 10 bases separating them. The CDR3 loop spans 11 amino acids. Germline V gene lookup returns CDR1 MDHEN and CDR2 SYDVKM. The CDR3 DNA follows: TGTGCCACTGGGGTTCGCAATGAGCAGTTCTTC. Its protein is CATGVRNEQFF. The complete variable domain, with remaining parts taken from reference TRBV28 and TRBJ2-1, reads DVKVTQSSRYLVKRTGEKVFLECVQDMDHENMFWYRQDPGLGLRLIYFSYDVKMKEKGDIPEGYSVSREKKERFSLILESASTNQTSMYLCATGVRNEQFFGPGTRLTVL.

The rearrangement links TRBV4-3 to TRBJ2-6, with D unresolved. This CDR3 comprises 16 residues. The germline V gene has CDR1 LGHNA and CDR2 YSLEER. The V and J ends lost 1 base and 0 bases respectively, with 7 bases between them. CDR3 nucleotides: TGCGCCAGCAGCCAAGGTTCGGGCTCTGGGGCCAACGTCCTGACTTTC. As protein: CASSQGSGSGANVLTF.

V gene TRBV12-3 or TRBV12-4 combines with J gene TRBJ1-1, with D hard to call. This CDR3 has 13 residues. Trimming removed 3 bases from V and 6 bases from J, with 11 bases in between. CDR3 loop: CASSFLAWAEAFF. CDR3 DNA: TGTGCCAGCAGTTTCTTGGCATGGGCTGAAGCTTTCTTT.

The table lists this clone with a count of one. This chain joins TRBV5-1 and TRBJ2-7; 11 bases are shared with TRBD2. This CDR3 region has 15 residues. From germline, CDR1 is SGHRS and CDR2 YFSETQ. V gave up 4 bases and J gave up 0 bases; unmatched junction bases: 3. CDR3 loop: CASSRGLAVSYEQYF. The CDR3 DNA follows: TGCGCCAGCAGCAGGGGACTAGCGGTCTCCTACGAGCAGTACTTC.

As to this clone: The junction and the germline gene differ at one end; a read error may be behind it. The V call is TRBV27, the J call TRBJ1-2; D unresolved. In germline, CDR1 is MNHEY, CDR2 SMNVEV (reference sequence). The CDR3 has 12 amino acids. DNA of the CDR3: TGTGCCGGCAGAGGTTGGGGCTATGGCTACACCTTC. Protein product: CAGRGWGYGYTF.

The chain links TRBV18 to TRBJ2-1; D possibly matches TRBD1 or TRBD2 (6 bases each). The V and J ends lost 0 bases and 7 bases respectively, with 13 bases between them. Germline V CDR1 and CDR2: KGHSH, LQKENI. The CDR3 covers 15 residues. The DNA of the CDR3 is TGTGCCAGCTCACCACCGGTGCTAGGGGGGAATGAGCAGTTCTTC. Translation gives CASSPPVLGGNEQFF.

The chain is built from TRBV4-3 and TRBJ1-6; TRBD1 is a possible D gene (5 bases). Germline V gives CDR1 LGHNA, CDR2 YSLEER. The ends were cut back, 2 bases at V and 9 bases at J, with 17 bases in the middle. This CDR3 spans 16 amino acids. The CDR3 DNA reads TGCGCCAGCAGCCAAAACAGCCGACAGAATAGTTCACCCCTCCACTTT. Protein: CASSQNSRQNSSPLHF.

The CDR3 reads CASSIVRLNTGELFF. CDR3 sequence (DNA): TGTGCCAGTAGTATCGTTAGGCTCAACACCGGGGAGCTGTTTTTT. This chain connects TRBV19 to TRBJ2-2; no clear D. V shed 3 bases and J shed 2 bases, with 10 bases lying between them. CDR1 and CDR2 from the germline V gene are LNHDA and SQIVND (reference sequence). The CDR3 has 15 amino acids.

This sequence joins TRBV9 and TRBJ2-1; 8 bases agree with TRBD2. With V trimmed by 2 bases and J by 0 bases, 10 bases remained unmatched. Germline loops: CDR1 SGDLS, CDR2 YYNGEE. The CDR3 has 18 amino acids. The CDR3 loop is CASSVSSGGLSSYNEQFF. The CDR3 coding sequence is TGTGCCAGCAGCGTTTCCAGCGGGGGCCTGAGCTCCTACAATGAGCAGTTCTTC. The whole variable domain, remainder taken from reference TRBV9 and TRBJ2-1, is DSGVTQTPKHLITATGQRVTLRCSPRSGDLSVYWYQQSLDQGLQFLIQYYNGEERAKGNILERFSAQQFPDLHSELNLSSLELGDSALYFCASSVSSGGLSSYNEQFFGPGTRLTVL.

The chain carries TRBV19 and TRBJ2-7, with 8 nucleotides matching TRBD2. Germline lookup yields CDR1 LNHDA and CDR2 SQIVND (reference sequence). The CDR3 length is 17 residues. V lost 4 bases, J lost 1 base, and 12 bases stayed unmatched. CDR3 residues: CASSTSPLQRGSYEQYF. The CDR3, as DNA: TGTGCCAGTAGTACGTCCCCTCTCCAGCGGGGGTCCTACGAGCAGTACTTC.

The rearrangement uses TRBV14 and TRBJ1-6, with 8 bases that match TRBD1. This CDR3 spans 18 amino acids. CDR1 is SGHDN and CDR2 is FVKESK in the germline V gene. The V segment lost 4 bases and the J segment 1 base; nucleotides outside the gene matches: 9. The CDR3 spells CASSPTGGSLSYNSPLHF. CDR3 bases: TGTGCCAGCAGCCCCACAGGGGGGAGCCTATCCTATAATTCACCCCTCCACTTT. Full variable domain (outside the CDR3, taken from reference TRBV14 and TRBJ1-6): EAGVTQFPSHSVIEKGQTVTLRCDPISGHDNLYWYRRVMGKEIKFLLHFVKESKQDESGMPNNRFLAERTGGTYSTLKVQPAELEDSGVYFCASSPTGGSLSYNSPLHFGNGTRLTVT.

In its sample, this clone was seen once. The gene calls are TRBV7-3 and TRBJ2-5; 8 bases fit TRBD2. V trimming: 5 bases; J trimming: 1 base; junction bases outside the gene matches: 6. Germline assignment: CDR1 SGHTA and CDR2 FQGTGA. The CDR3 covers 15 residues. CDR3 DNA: TGTGCCAGCAGCGCCACTAGCGGTATCCAAGAGACCCAGTACTTC. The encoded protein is CASSATSGIQETQYF.

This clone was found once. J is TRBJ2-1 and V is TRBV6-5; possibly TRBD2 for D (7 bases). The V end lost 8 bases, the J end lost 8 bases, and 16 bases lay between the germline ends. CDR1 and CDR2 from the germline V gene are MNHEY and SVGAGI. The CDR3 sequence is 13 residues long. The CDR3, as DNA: TGTGCCAGCCTTAGGTGGGGGGGCGATGAGCAGTTCTTC. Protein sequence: CASLRWGGDEQFF.

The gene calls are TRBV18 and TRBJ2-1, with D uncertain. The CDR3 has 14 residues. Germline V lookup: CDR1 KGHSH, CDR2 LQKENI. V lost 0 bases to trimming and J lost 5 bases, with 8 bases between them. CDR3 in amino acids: CASSPPTLDNEQFF. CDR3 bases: TGTGCCAGCTCACCACCTACTCTGGACAATGAGCAGTTCTTC.

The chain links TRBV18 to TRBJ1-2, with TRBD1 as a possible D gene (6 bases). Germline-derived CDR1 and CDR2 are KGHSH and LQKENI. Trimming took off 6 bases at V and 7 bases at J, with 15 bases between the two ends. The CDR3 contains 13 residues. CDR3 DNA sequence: TGTGCCAGCTCGCTGGACAGTCTGGTTGGCTACACCTTC. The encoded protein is CASSLDSLVGYTF.

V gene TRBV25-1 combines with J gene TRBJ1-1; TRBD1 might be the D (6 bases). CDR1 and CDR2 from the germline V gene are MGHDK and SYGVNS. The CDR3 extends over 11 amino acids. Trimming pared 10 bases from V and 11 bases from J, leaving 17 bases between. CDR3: CATITRGAAFF. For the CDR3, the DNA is TGTGCCACTATAACCAGGGGCGCGGCTTTCTTT. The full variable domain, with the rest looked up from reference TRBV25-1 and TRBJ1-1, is EADIYQTPRYLVIGTGKKITLECSQTMGHDKMYWYQQDPGMELHLIHYSYGVNSTEKGDLSSESTVSRIRTEHFPLTLESARPSHTSQYLCATITRGAAFFGQGTRLTVV.

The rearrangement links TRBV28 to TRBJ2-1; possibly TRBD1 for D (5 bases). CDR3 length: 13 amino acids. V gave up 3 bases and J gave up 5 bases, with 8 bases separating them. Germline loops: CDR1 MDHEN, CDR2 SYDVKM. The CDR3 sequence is CASSLVGDNEQFF. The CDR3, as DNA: TGTGCCAGCAGTTTGGTAGGGGACAATGAGCAGTTCTTC. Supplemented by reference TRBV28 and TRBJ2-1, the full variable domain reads DVKVTQSSRYLVKRTGEKVFLECVQDMDHENMFWYRQDPGLGLRLIYFSYDVKMKEKGDIPEGYSVSREKKERFSLILESASTNQTSMYLCASSLVGDNEQFFGPGTRLTVL.